What follows describes a single T cell receptor beta chain. These data originate in a study of T cells expressing NK-cell markers. TCRdb reprocessed the 5' RACE reads, with one entry per CDR3 protein and no DNA. This sample lists about 150,000 distinct CDR3 sequences; its ten largest clones have just over 20%. This CDR3 is 14 amino acids long. The germline V gene encodes CDR1 MNHEY and CDR2 SMNVEV (reference sequence). The receptor's source is a man aged 18-70 years in good health. The chain joins TRBV27 to TRBJ1-4. Sequenced material: blood T cells: a sorted CD56 or NKG2C T cell subset, CD4+ or CD8+ T cells, or bulk PBMC T cells (not recorded which). This chain's CDR3 is CASSKAYANEKLFF.